These 26 T cell receptor beta chains were sequenced from one sample in a study of T cells in Graves' hyperthyroidism and ophthalmopathy. RNA transcripts served as the template for amplifying TCR beta CDR3 regions. The primer set for the first-round RT-PCR of the TCR CDR3 was HTBI. TCRdb called the multiplex PCR reads again in MiXCR, with one record for every CDR3 protein. Of around 340,000 distinct CDR3 sequences listed, around 18% are singletons. The specimen was blood. The source is a woman in her thirties or forties with Graves' ophthalmopathy.

In its sample, this clonotype was seen many times. The chain is built from TRBV12-3 or TRBV12-4 and TRBJ2-5; 7 nucleotides line up with TRBD2. This CDR3 region has 14 residues. Trimming at V came to 2 bases and at J to 4 bases, leaving 4 bases not matched to a gene. The CDR3 region has the DNA TGTGCCAGCAGTTTACAGACTAGCCGAGAGACCCAGTACTTC. Its protein product is CASSLQTSRETQYF.

This clonotype has ten or more counts. The chain carries TRBV6-5 and TRBJ2-7; 8 positions match TRBD2. From germline, CDR1 is MNHEY and CDR2 SVGAGI. With V trimmed by 10 bases and J by 3 bases, 11 bases remained unmatched. This CDR3 is built from 14 residues. The CDR3 reads CATNVSGESYEQYF. The CDR3 DNA sequence: TGTGCCACCAACGTTAGCGGGGAGAGCTACGAGCAGTACTTC.

At least ten counts were recorded for this clonotype. The V gene is TRBV6-1, the J gene TRBJ2-2; TRBD2 matches at 11 bases. Looked up from germline, CDR1 is MNHNS and CDR2 is SASEGT. The CDR3 spans 18 residues. Unmatched junction bases numbered 16, after V lost 8 bases and J lost 5 bases. This CDR3 is CASGRVLTRTSGTGELFF. In nucleotides, the CDR3 is TGTGCCAGCGGAAGGGTCCTTACTCGGACTAGCGGGACCGGGGAGCTGTTTTTT.

This clonotype was seen repeatedly, ten times or more. The chain links TRBV7-9 to TRBJ2-5, with 9 bases identical to TRBD1. The CDR3 is made up of 15 amino acids. Germline-derived CDR1 and CDR2 are SEHNR and FQNEAQ (reference sequence). J lost 5 bases, V lost 4 bases, and 8 bases had no gene match. CDR3 sequence (DNA): TGTGCCAGCAGCTATGAGGACAGGGGAGGGGAGACCCAGTACTTC. Encoded protein: CASSYEDRGGETQYF.

CDR3 amino acids: CAISLGTGKETQYF. CDR3 nucleotide sequence: TGTGCCATCAGTCTTGGGACAGGAAAAGAGACCCAGTACTTC. The chain couples TRBV10-3 to TRBJ2-5; 8 nucleotides align to TRBD1. CDR1 and CDR2 (germline): ENHRY, SYGVKD. The CDR3 length is 14 residues. Trimming removed 5 bases from V and 3 bases from J; junction bases left unmatched: 5.

The V and J genes are TRBV12-3 or TRBV12-4 and TRBJ1-4; 7 positions match TRBD1. V lost 2 bases and J lost 8; bases outside the gene matches: 5. The CDR3 is 14 amino acids. The CDR3 DNA reads as TGTGCCAGCAGTTTAAGGCAGGGGGGAGAAAAACTGTTTTTT. It encodes CASSLRQGGEKLFF.

This clonotype was counted ten times or more. The genes are TRBV10-3 and TRBJ2-2; the D gene is possibly TRBD1 (6 bases). The germline V gene encodes CDR1 ENHRY and CDR2 SYGVKD. This CDR3 contains 16 residues. The V gene lost 8 bases and the J gene lost 4 bases, with 20 bases spanning the gap. The CDR3 nucleotides read TGTGCCATCGAAGTCGAAGGGGGTCGAGGCACCGGGGAGCTGTTTTTT. Amino acid sequence: CAIEVEGGRGTGELFF.

The sample holds many counts of this clonotype. The rearrangement uses TRBV6-5 and TRBJ1-2; D possibly corresponds to TRBD1 (6 bases). This CDR3 has 15 residues. The ends were cut back, 4 bases at V and 2 bases at J, with 14 bases in the middle. The germline V gene encodes CDR1 MNHEY and CDR2 SVGAGI. Here the CDR3 reads CASSSFRDINYGYTF. Written as DNA, the CDR3 is TGTGCCAGCAGTTCCTTCCGGGACATAAACTATGGCTACACCTTC.

This clonotype was observed at least ten times. The chain employs TRBV6-2 or TRBV6-3 and TRBJ2-2, with 8 nucleotides matching TRBD1. CDR3 length equals 13 residues. V gave up 10 bases and J gave up 9 bases; unmatched junction bases: 10. Germline V gene data show CDR1 as MNHEY and CDR2 as SVGEGT. The CDR3 region has the DNA TGTGCCACCGAGGACAGGGAGGTCCGGGAGCTGTTTTTT. This codes for CATEDREVRELFF.

In its sample, this clonotype was seen many times. The rearrangement uses TRBV20-1 and TRBJ2-7; the match to TRBD2 covers 15 bases. This CDR3 is 17 amino acids long. The trim removed 4 bases at V and 2 bases at J, leaving 9 bases unmatched. CDR1 and CDR2 (germline): DFQATT, SNEGSKA (reference sequence). The DNA of the CDR3 is TGCAGTGCTAACCCGGGACTAGCGGGAGGTACCACCTACGAGCAGTACTTC. Encoded protein: CSANPGLAGGTTYEQYF.

This clonotype has at least ten counts. The genes are TRBV4-1 and TRBJ1-2; unclear D gene. V was shortened by 6 bases and J by 3 bases, with 20 bases between the two germline ends. This CDR3 has 16 amino acids. Germline assignment: CDR1 MGHRA and CDR2 YSYEKL. This chain's CDR3 is CASSHTPGREDYGYTF. As DNA, the CDR3 is TGCGCCAGCAGTCATACACCGGGGAGAGAAGACTATGGCTACACCTTC.

This clonotype was picked up many times. A much larger clone is a single base away; this may be a read error. The chain uses TRBV28 and TRBJ2-5, with D perhaps matching TRBD1 (5 bases). With 5 bases removed from V and 4 bases from J, the gap between germline ends came to 17 bases. CDR1 MDHEN and CDR2 SYDVKM come from the germline V gene. The CDR3 covers 15 residues. The CDR3 nucleotides read TGTGCCAGCAGTGGTGGAGCCAGGGCGCGAGAGACCCAGTACTTC. This sequence encodes CASSGGARARETQYF.

The J gene is TRBJ2-1, the V gene TRBV27; D possibly matches TRBD1 or TRBD2 (6 bases each). Germline CDR1 is MNHEY and CDR2 is SMNVEV (reference sequence). The CDR3 spans 20 residues. The ends were cut back, 6 bases at V and 0 bases at J, with 27 bases in the middle. The CDR3 here is CASSPDSRWREGGSYNEQFF. The CDR3 DNA reads as TGTGCCAGCAGCCCCGACTCGAGGTGGCGGGAAGGGGGCTCCTACAATGAGCAGTTCTTC.

There are many counts of this clonotype. The chain carries TRBV19 and TRBJ1-5, with 8 bases identical to TRBD1. Trimming at V came to 5 bases and at J to 2 bases, leaving 8 bases not matched to a gene. Germline assignment: CDR1 LNHDA and CDR2 SQIVND (reference sequence). The length of the CDR3 is 16 residues. The CDR3 nucleotides are TGTGCCAGTAGTCTACAGACAGGGGTGGGCAATCAGCCCCAGCATTTT. Translating it yields CASSLQTGVGNQPQHF.

The V and J genes are TRBV28 and TRBJ2-7; D unresolved. V lost 3 bases and J lost 0, with 9 bases in between. The germline V gene encodes CDR1 MDHEN and CDR2 SYDVKM. This CDR3 comprises 14 residues. The CDR3 sequence: CASSFPPDSYEQYF. In nucleotides, the CDR3 is TGTGCCAGCAGTTTTCCTCCCGACTCCTACGAGCAGTACTTC. The whole variable domain, filled in from reference TRBV28 and TRBJ2-7, reads DVKVTQSSRYLVKRTGEKVFLECVQDMDHENMFWYRQDPGLGLRLIYFSYDVKMKEKGDIPEGYSVSREKKERFSLILESASTNQTSMYLCASSFPPDSYEQYFGPGTRLTVT.

The rearrangement links TRBV5-1 to TRBJ2-5; D not resolved. The CDR3 has 17 amino acids. Germline loops: CDR1 SGHRS, CDR2 YFSETQ. V shed 0 bases and J shed 2 bases, with 17 bases lying between them. In DNA, the CDR3 is TGCGCCAGCAGCTTGGCCGTTACATCCGACGGGCAAGAGACCCAGTACTTC. Protein sequence: CASSLAVTSDGQETQYF.

The chain couples TRBV20-1 to TRBJ1-1; D might be TRBD1 (6 bases). Germline CDR1 DFQATT, CDR2 SNEGSKA (reference sequence). The CDR3 totals 12 residues. The chain's CDR3 is CRGAGSVTEAFF. CDR3 DNA: TGCAGGGGGGCAGGGAGCGTAACTGAAGCTTTCTTT.

This clonotype was picked up many times. The V call is TRBV20-1, the J call TRBJ2-5, with 9 bases aligning to TRBD1. Per the germline V gene, CDR1 is DFQATT and CDR2 is SNEGSKA (reference sequence). The CDR3 totals 16 residues. V lost 1 base, J lost 5 bases, and 11 bases stayed unmatched. In DNA, the CDR3 is TGCAGTGCTAGAGCAGGAAACAGGGGGCAAAGGGAGACCCAGTACTTC. It translates to CSARAGNRGQRETQYF.

This clonotype was counted ten times or more. CDR3 bases: TGTGCCAGCAGCGTATTTTCGGGGTCCTACGAGCAGTACTTC. This encodes CASSVFSGSYEQYF. The chain carries TRBV9 and TRBJ2-7; D may be TRBD2 (5 bases). Trimming removed 1 base from V and 1 base from J, with 9 bases in between. The CDR3 spans 14 residues. The germline V gene encodes CDR1 SGDLS and CDR2 YYNGEE.

The V and J genes are TRBV11-2 and TRBJ2-1, with 14 bases identical to TRBD2. The CDR3 sequence is 16 residues long. The V segment lost 6 bases and the J segment 6 bases; nucleotides outside the gene matches: 7. From germline, CDR1 is SGHAT and CDR2 FQNNGV. CDR3 loop: CASRPTSGRAFNEQFF. DNA for the CDR3: TGTGCCAGCAGGCCGACTAGCGGGAGGGCTTTCAATGAGCAGTTCTTC.

This clonotype was seen repeatedly, ten times or more. This chain connects TRBV6-5 to TRBJ1-1; D is uncertain. V was pared by 4 bases and J by 1 base, with 13 bases between. The CDR3 contains 15 residues. Germline lookup yields CDR1 MNHEY and CDR2 SVGAGI. CDR3 nucleotides: TGTGCCAGCAGTTTTATGAGGAGACGGAACACTGAAGCTTTCTTT. As protein: CASSFMRRRNTEAFF.

The rearrangement joins TRBV10-3 to TRBJ1-5; TRBD1 matches at 7 bases. CDR1 and CDR2 from the germline V gene are ENHRY and SYGVKD. The CDR3 consists of 16 residues. Trimming took 4 bases from V and 0 from J; bases not matched to a gene: 6. CDR3 DNA sequence: TGTGCCATCAGTGTAGGGGACAGTTATAGCAATCAGCCCCAGCATTTT. Encoded protein: CAISVGDSYSNQPQHF.

In its sample, this clonotype was seen a few times. V is TRBV12-3 or TRBV12-4 and J is TRBJ2-7; TRBD1 matches at 7 bases. CDR3 length: 14 amino acids. V was pared by 6 bases and J by 3 bases, with 8 bases of the junction left unmatched. DNA of the CDR3: TGTGCCAGCAGCAAGGACAGGATCGGCTACGAGCAGTACTTC. Translated: CASSKDRIGYEQYF.

This clonotype was seen many times. V usage is TRBV20-1 and J usage is TRBJ2-1; a possible D gene is TRBD1 (6 bases). This CDR3 is built from 11 residues. The ends were cut back, 6 bases at V and 7 bases at J, with 10 bases in the middle. Germline V gene sequence: CDR1 DFQATT, CDR2 SNEGSKA (reference sequence). CDR3 amino acids: CSAEQGNEQFF. CDR3 coding DNA: TGCAGTGCAGAGCAGGGGAATGAGCAGTTCTTC.

This clonotype was counted ten times or more. The genes are TRBV5-6 and TRBJ2-7; D possibly corresponds to TRBD2 (7 bases). The length of the CDR3 is 14 residues. The V and J ends lost 3 bases and 5 bases respectively, with 15 bases between them. In germline, CDR1 is SGHDT, CDR2 YYEEEE. CDR3 in DNA: TGTGCCAGCAGCTCCTTGGGGGGGGCACACGAGCAGTACTTC. Translating gives CASSSLGGAHEQYF. Together with reference TRBV5-6 and TRBJ2-7, the CDR3 gives the full variable domain: DAGVTQSPTHLIKTRGQQVTLRCSPKSGHDTVSWYQQALGQGPQFIFQYYEEEERQRGNFPDRFSGHQFPNYSSELNVNALLLGDSALYLCASSSLGGAHEQYFGPGTRLTVT.

The chain combines TRBV28 with TRBJ2-7; weak D call: TRBD2 (6 bases). Looked up from germline, CDR1 is MDHEN and CDR2 is SYDVKM. The V end was cut by 3 bases, the J end by 7 bases, with 13 bases between. The CDR3 is 13 amino acids. CDR3 region: CASSLRGSGEQYF. The CDR3 nucleotides read TGTGCCAGCAGTTTGCGGGGTTCGGGGGAGCAGTACTTC.